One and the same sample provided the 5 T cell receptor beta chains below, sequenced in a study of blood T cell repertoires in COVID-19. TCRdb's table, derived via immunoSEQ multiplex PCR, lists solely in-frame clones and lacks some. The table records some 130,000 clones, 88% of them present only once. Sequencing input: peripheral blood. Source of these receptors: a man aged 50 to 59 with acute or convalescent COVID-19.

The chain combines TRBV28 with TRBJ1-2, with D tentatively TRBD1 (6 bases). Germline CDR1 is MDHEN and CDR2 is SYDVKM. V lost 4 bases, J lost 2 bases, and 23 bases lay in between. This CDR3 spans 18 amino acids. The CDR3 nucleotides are TGTGCCAGCAGTTCGAAAAGCTCCCCAAGACAGGCCAACTATGGCTACACCTTC. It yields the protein CASSSKSSPRQANYGYTF.

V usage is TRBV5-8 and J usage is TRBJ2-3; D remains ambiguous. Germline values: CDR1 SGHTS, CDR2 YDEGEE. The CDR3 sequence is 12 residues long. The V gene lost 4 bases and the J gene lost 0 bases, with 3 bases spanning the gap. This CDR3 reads CASSLSTDTQYF. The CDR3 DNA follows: TGTGCCAGCAGCCTTAGCACAGATACGCAGTATTTT.

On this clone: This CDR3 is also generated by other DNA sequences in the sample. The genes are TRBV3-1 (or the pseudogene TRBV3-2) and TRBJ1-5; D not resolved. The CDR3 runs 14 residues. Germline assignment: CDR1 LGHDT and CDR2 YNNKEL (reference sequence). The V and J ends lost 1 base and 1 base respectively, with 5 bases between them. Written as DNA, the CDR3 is TGTGCCAGCAGCCAAGTTAAAAGCAATCAGCCCCAGCATTTT. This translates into CASSQVKSNQPQHF.

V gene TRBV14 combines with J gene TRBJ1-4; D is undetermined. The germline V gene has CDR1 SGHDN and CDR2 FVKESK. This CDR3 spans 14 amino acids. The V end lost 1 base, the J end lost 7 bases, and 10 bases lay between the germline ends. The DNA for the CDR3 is TGTGCCAGCAGCCAAGGCCGGGGTGGTGAAAAACTGTTTTTT. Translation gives CASSQGRGGEKLFF.

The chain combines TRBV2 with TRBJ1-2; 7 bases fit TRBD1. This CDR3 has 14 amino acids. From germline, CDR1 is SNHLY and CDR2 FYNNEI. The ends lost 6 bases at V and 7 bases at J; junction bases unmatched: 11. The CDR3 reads CASRRRDRVGGYTF. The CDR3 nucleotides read TGTGCCAGCAGACGCCGAGACAGGGTGGGTGGCTACACCTTC. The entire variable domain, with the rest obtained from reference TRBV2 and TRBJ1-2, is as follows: EPEVTQTPSHQVTQMGQEVILRCVPISNHLYFYWYRQILGQKVEFLVSFYNNEISEKSEIFDDQFSVERPDGSNFTLKIRSTKLEDSAMYFCASRRRDRVGGYTFGSGTRLTVV.